Shown below are 28 T cell receptor beta chains from a single sample sequenced in a study of blood T cells in healthy people across ages. The use of a sample-barcoded 5' primer and a J-beta primer mix characterized a second PCR of roughly 6 to 12 cycles. TCRdb re-called the 5' RACE reads with MiXCR, one entry per CDR3 protein. This sample carries hundreds of thousands of distinct CDR3 sequences, around three fifths of them seen once, and the ten largest clones take 20% to 30%. The specimen was blood. The receptors were gathered from a man aged 40-49 years in good health.

V is TRBV29-1 and J is TRBJ2-1, with D perhaps TRBD2 (6 bases). The V and J ends lost 7 bases and 7 bases respectively, with 11 bases between them. CDR1 and CDR2 from the germline V gene are SQVTM and ANQGSEA. This CDR3 has 11 residues. The CDR3 spells CSATSPNEQFF. The CDR3 DNA reads as TGCAGCGCGACTAGTCCTAATGAGCAGTTCTTC.

The chain couples TRBV27 to TRBJ2-5; D is unclear. Germline values: CDR1 MNHEY, CDR2 SMNVEV (reference sequence). The CDR3 has 14 amino acids. V lost 7 bases, J lost 4 bases, and 16 bases lay in between. The CDR3 DNA follows: TGTGCCAGCAATTCTCTGGGCGATCGAGAGACCCAGTACTTC. Translating it yields CASNSLGDRETQYF.

This clonotype turned up a few times. The chain uses TRBV10-3 and TRBJ2-3; 12 bases fit TRBD2. Germline CDR1 is ENHRY and CDR2 is SYGVKD. The V and J ends lost 6 bases and 6 bases, in that order; junction bases with no gene match: 10. The length of the CDR3 is 16 residues. CDR3 sequence reads: CAISQTSGRSMDTQYF. The CDR3 DNA is TGTGCCATCAGCCAAACTAGCGGGAGGTCGATGGATACGCAGTATTTT.

This chain uses TRBV5-8 with TRBJ2-3, with 7 positions matching TRBD2. The trim removed 0 bases at V and 2 bases at J, leaving 6 bases unmatched. The CDR3 is made up of 16 amino acids. The V gene's germline CDR1 is SGHTS and CDR2 YDEGEE. The CDR3 loop reads CASSLGTAGDTDTQYF. In DNA, the CDR3 is TGTGCCAGCAGCTTGGGGACGGCGGGGGACACAGATACGCAGTATTTT.

In this sample, this clonotype turned up a few times. V gene TRBV12-3 or TRBV12-4 combines with J gene TRBJ2-4, with TRBD2 as a possible D gene (6 bases). This CDR3 spans 15 amino acids. V lost 6 bases, J lost 1 base, and 13 bases lay in between. The CDR3 coding sequence is TGTGCCAGCAGCCTGGCGGAGGGGGCCAAAAACATTCAGTACTTC. This codes for CASSLAEGAKNIQYF.

The table lists this clonotype with a few counts. The junction departs from germline at one end; a sequencing error may be responsible. This chain links TRBV12-3 or TRBV12-4 with TRBJ2-3, with TRBD1 matching over 7 bases. The CDR3 runs to 14 residues. DNA of the CDR3: TGTGCCAGCAGCTTAGACAGGGTCGCAGATACGCAGTATTTT. This codes for CASSLDRVADTQYF.

The V gene is TRBV28, the J gene TRBJ2-1; 14 bases agree with TRBD2. The CDR3 has 15 residues. CDR1 is MDHEN, CDR2 SYDVKM, per germline. Trimming at V came to 4 bases and at J to 8 bases, leaving 4 bases not matched to a gene. In DNA, the CDR3 is TGTGCCAGCAGTTCCCCGGGACTAGCGGGAGATGAGCAGTTCTTC. It translates to CASSSPGLAGDEQFF.

This clonotype was counted only a few times. The rearrangement joins TRBV20-1 to TRBJ2-5; the D is unclear. Germline V gene sequence: CDR1 DFQATT, CDR2 SNEGSKA (reference sequence). This CDR3 has 13 amino acids. V was trimmed by 0 bases and J by 5 bases, leaving 10 bases between them. Here the CDR3 reads CSAREVLGETQYF. The CDR3 nucleotides read TGCAGTGCTAGAGAGGTTCTAGGGGAGACCCAGTACTTC.

The chain joins TRBV12-3 or TRBV12-4 to TRBJ2-1; the D gene is possibly TRBD2 (5 bases). V was pared by 8 bases and J by 12 bases, with 5 bases between. CDR3 length: 8 amino acids. The CDR3 region is CASGGQFF. CDR3 DNA sequence: TGTGCCAGCGGAGGGCAGTTCTTC.

The chain carries TRBV3-1 and TRBJ2-3; no firm D call. The CDR3 length is 13 residues. Trimming removed 4 bases at V and 2 bases at J, with 7 bases between. CDR1 is LGHDT and CDR2 is YNNKEL in the germline V gene (reference sequence). CDR3 coding DNA: TGTGCCAGCAGCCGGCAGCTCACAGATACGCAGTATTTT. Its protein is CASSRQLTDTQYF.

The chain carries TRBV27 and TRBJ1-4, with D maybe TRBD1 (5 bases). With 5 bases removed from V and 13 bases from J, the gap between germline ends came to 17 bases. The germline gives CDR1 MNHEY, CDR2 SMNVEV (reference sequence). The CDR3 is made up of 13 amino acids. As DNA, the CDR3 is TGTGCCAGCAGTCCGAGGACGGGGCGCGGACTGTTTTTT. Translated: CASSPRTGRGLFF.

The chain is built from TRBV4-2 and TRBJ1-5, with TRBD1 matching 8 bases. This CDR3 comprises 14 residues. Germline V lookup: CDR1 LGHNA, CDR2 YNFKEQ. Unmatched junction bases numbered 4, after V lost 2 bases and J lost 7 bases. The CDR3 sequence is CASSQRQGMQPQHF. The CDR3 coding sequence is TGTGCCAGCAGCCAAAGACAGGGGATGCAGCCCCAGCATTTT.

The rearrangement uses TRBV5-1 and TRBJ2-1, with D maybe TRBD2 (6 bases). Germline CDR1 is SGHRS and CDR2 is YFSETQ. The CDR3 loop spans 12 amino acids. Trimming took off 4 bases at V and 8 bases at J, with 10 bases between the two ends. The CDR3 DNA reads TGCGCCAGCAGCCCGGAGGGCCATGAGCAGTTCTTC. Its protein is CASSPEGHEQFF.

The chain recombines TRBV3-1 with TRBJ1-4, with D uncertain. Per germline, CDR1 LGHDT and CDR2 YNNKEL (reference sequence). This CDR3 has 14 residues. The V and J ends lost 4 bases and 7 bases respectively, with 13 bases between them. The CDR3 sequence: CASSPLTASEKLFF. CDR3 nucleotides: TGTGCCAGCAGCCCGTTGACGGCAAGTGAAAAACTGTTTTTT. The full variable domain, with the rest looked up from reference TRBV3-1 and TRBJ1-4, is DTAVSQTPKYLVTQMGNDKSIKCEQNLGHDTMYWYKQDSKKFLKIMFSYNNKELIINETVPNRFSPKSPDKAHLNLHINSLELGDSAVYFCASSPLTASEKLFFGSGTQLSVL.

V usage is TRBV6-1 and J usage is TRBJ1-2, with D uncertain. Trimming took off 9 bases at V and 3 bases at J, with 8 bases between the two ends. There are 11 residues in the CDR3. CDR1 MNHNS and CDR2 SASEGT come from the germline V gene. Written as DNA, the CDR3 is TGTGCCAGAAAGGGAGACTATGGCTACACCTTC. Amino acid sequence: CARKGDYGYTF.

This clonotype came up once. At one of its ends the junction is not consistent with the germline gene, which may arise from a read error. V usage is TRBV28 and J usage is TRBJ2-1; 9 bases are a match to TRBD2. The CDR3 spans 15 residues. The V gene's germline CDR1 is MDHEN and CDR2 SYDVKM. CDR3 in amino acids: CTSSYGGGDINEQFF. CDR3 sequence (DNA): TGTACCAGCAGTTACGGCGGGGGGGATATAAATGAGCAGTTCTTC.

The J gene is TRBJ2-1, the V gene TRBV4-3, with D unresolved. Per germline, CDR1 LGHNA and CDR2 YSLEER. The CDR3 runs to 19 residues. With 0 bases removed from V and 0 bases from J, the gap between germline ends came to 18 bases. This chain's CDR3 is CASSQETDSAVSSYNEQFF. In DNA, the CDR3 is TGCGCCAGCAGCCAAGAGACCGATTCCGCCGTAAGCTCCTACAATGAGCAGTTCTTC.

This clonotype was counted a few times. The chain is built from TRBV29-1 and TRBJ1-2, with D possibly TRBD1 on 6 matching bases. CDR1 and CDR2 from the germline V gene are SQVTM and ANQGSEA. Trimming removed 6 bases from V and 4 bases from J, with 15 bases in between. The CDR3 extends over 13 amino acids. In DNA form, the CDR3 reads TGCAGCGTGGAGGGGGGTCTTGGCTATGGCTACACCTTC. This translates into CSVEGGLGYGYTF.

This clonotype turned up a few times. The chain has TRBV6-2 or TRBV6-3 and TRBJ2-7; 8 bases align to TRBD2. CDR1 is MNHEY and CDR2 is SVGEGT in the germline V gene. The CDR3 runs 15 residues. The trim removed 2 bases at V and 2 bases at J, leaving 5 bases unmatched. CDR3 sequence reads: CASSYGAGGTYEQYF. For the CDR3, the DNA is TGTGCCAGCAGTTACGGGGCGGGGGGTACCTACGAGCAGTACTTC.

The chain uses TRBV7-9 and TRBJ1-4; a weak D match, TRBD1 (6 bases). The CDR3 spans 14 residues. From germline, CDR1 is SEHNR and CDR2 FQNEAQ (reference sequence). V shed 2 bases and J shed 4 bases, with 8 bases lying between them. The CDR3 loop is CASSLTRGNEKLFF. For the CDR3, the DNA is TGTGCCAGCAGCTTAACCAGGGGTAATGAAAAACTGTTTTTT.

This rearrangement joins TRBV28 to TRBJ2-5, with a possible D match to TRBD1 (6 bases). The V and J ends lost 3 bases and 0 bases respectively, with 23 bases between them. This CDR3 has 19 residues. The germline V gene has CDR1 MDHEN and CDR2 SYDVKM. The CDR3, as DNA: TGTGCCAGCAGTTTTATGGGGCAGGGGACCCCTTTAAACCAAGAGACCCAGTACTTC. Amino acids: CASSFMGQGTPLNQETQYF.

This sequence joins TRBV28 and TRBJ2-7; possibly TRBD1 for D (5 bases). Germline loops: CDR1 MDHEN, CDR2 SYDVKM. Trimming took off 4 bases at V and 0 bases at J, with 16 bases between the two ends. CDR3 length equals 16 residues. CDR3 DNA: TGTGCCAGCAGTTCACCTTTCAGGGAAGCCTCCTACGAGCAGTACTTC. Its protein is CASSSPFREASYEQYF.

The chain joins TRBV2 to TRBJ1-6; possibly TRBD1 for D (6 bases). This CDR3 is 16 amino acids long. With 7 bases removed from V and 6 bases from J, the gap between germline ends came to 19 bases. The V gene's germline CDR1 is SNHLY and CDR2 FYNNEI. CDR3 in amino acids: CASTEPGGRGNSPLHF. In nucleotides, the CDR3 is TGTGCCAGCACCGAACCGGGGGGCCGAGGTAATTCACCCCTCCACTTT.

This clonotype was detected a few times. The V and J genes are TRBV5-1 and TRBJ2-3; D is undetermined. Trimming removed 5 bases at V and 3 bases at J, with 13 bases between. CDR3 size: 14 residues. Germline V CDR1 and CDR2: SGHRS, YFSETQ. CDR3 region: CASRDSSQTDTQYF. CDR3 bases: TGCGCCAGCAGAGATAGCAGCCAGACAGATACGCAGTATTTT.

J is TRBJ1-2 and V is TRBV28; 8 bases map to TRBD1. Germline loops: CDR1 MDHEN, CDR2 SYDVKM. The CDR3 spans 16 residues. Trimming at V came to 7 bases and at J to 4 bases, leaving 14 bases not matched to a gene. CDR3 amino acids: CASIINHGTGGYGYTF. Here the CDR3 DNA reads TGTGCCAGCATCATAAACCATGGGACAGGTGGCTATGGCTACACCTTC.

The chain is built from TRBV20-1 and TRBJ2-1; D possibly corresponds to TRBD1 (6 bases). V gave up 6 bases and J gave up 0 bases, with 12 bases separating them. This CDR3 is built from 14 residues. CDR1 DFQATT and CDR2 SNEGSKA come from the germline V gene (reference sequence). CDR3 residues: CSATLQGSYNEQFF. The CDR3 nucleotides are TGCAGTGCGACATTACAGGGCTCCTACAATGAGCAGTTCTTC.

This sequence joins TRBV29-1 and TRBJ2-1; TRBD2 matches 9 bases. After removal of 4 bases from V and 7 bases from J, the junction contained 11 bases not matched to a gene. Germline assignment: CDR1 SQVTM and CDR2 ANQGSEA. The CDR3 has 15 amino acids. CDR3 amino acids: CSVVGGRVYSNEQFF. CDR3 nucleotide sequence: TGCAGCGTTGTGGGCGGGAGGGTGTATAGTAATGAGCAGTTCTTC.

V usage is TRBV28 and J usage is TRBJ1-5, with D unresolved. The CDR3 has 16 residues. V lost 6 bases and J lost 4, with 19 bases in between. The germline V gene encodes CDR1 MDHEN and CDR2 SYDVKM. The CDR3 loop reads CASRLRDSGPNQPQHF. CDR3 coding DNA: TGTGCCAGCAGACTAAGAGATTCTGGCCCAAATCAGCCCCAGCATTTT. The whole variable domain, remainder taken from reference TRBV28 and TRBJ1-5, is DVKVTQSSRYLVKRTGEKVFLECVQDMDHENMFWYRQDPGLGLRLIYFSYDVKMKEKGDIPEGYSVSREKKERFSLILESASTNQTSMYLCASRLRDSGPNQPQHFGDGTRLSIL.